The 18 T cell receptor beta chains below all came from one sample that was sequenced in a study of T cells in Graves' hyperthyroidism and ophthalmopathy. Amplification yielded TCR beta CDR3 regions, with RNA transcripts as the source. Primed by the HTBI set, a first-round RT-PCR was run on the TCR CDR3. TCRdb processed the multiplex PCR reads anew with MiXCR; each CDR3 protein has one entry. Of under 300,000 distinct CDR3 sequences in the sample, approximately 23% are singletons; the top ten hold under 65%. Sample: blood. The receptors come from a man aged 30-40 years with Graves' ophthalmopathy.

Here the CDR3 DNA reads TGTGCCAGCAGTCGACCGACTAGCGGGAGGGCCTCGGTCTATGAGCAGTTCTTC. It is translated as CASSRPTSGRASVYEQFF. The V gene is TRBV6-2 or TRBV6-3, the J gene TRBJ2-1; TRBD2 matches at 14 bases. Per germline, CDR1 MNHEY and CDR2 SVGEGT. The length of the CDR3 is 18 residues. V gave up 5 bases and J gave up 8 bases; unmatched junction bases: 14.

The gene calls are TRBV9 and TRBJ2-3; D might be TRBD1 or TRBD2, each matching 5 bases. CDR3 length: 14 amino acids. Per the germline V gene, CDR1 is SGDLS and CDR2 is YYNGEE. V was pared by 1 base and J by 1 base, with 7 bases between. The CDR3 is CASSVLGGTDTQYF. CDR3 coding DNA: TGTGCCAGCAGCGTATTGGGGGGCACAGATACGCAGTATTTT.

This clonotype was seen a few times. The chain recombines TRBV12-3 or TRBV12-4 with TRBJ1-1, with TRBD1 matching 7 bases. V dropped 10 bases and J dropped 0; count of bases not matched to a gene: 11. This CDR3 contains 15 residues. The CDR3 DNA reads as TGTGCCACCATCCGGGAGGGGGCGATGAACACTGAAGCTTTCTTT. It is translated as CATIREGAMNTEAFF.

The gene calls are TRBV11-3 and TRBJ2-4, with 8 bases fitting TRBD2. This CDR3 spans 14 amino acids. Per the germline V gene, CDR1 is SGHNT and CDR2 is YENEEA. The V segment lost 5 bases and the J segment 7 bases; nucleotides outside the gene matches: 7. This CDR3 is CASSRSGGRNIQYF. CDR3 DNA: TGTGCCAGCAGCCGGTCGGGGGGGAGGAACATTCAGTACTTC. Supplemented by reference TRBV11-3 and TRBJ2-4, the full variable domain reads EAGVVQSPRYKIIEKKQPVAFWCNPISGHNTLYWYLQNLGQGPELLIRYENEEAVDDSQLPKDRFSAERLKGVDSTLKIQPAELGDSAVYLCASSRSGGRNIQYFGAGTRLSVL.

This clonotype has a handful of counts. This may come from a read error, since a much larger clone is one base off. J is TRBJ2-7 and V is TRBV5-1, with TRBD2 as a possible D gene (6 bases). Germline CDR1 SGHRS, CDR2 YFSETQ. CDR3 length: 15 residues. CDR3: CTSSLAPGDSSEQYF. Written as DNA, the CDR3 is TGCACCAGCAGCTTGGCACCGGGAGATTCTTCCGAGCAGTACTTC.

Comment on this clonotype: The junction departs from the called germline gene at one end, perhaps through a read error. This chain joins TRBV5-1 and TRBJ2-3; 9 bases map to TRBD2. The CDR3 contains 16 residues. Germline values: CDR1 SGHRS, CDR2 YFSETQ. CDR3 in amino acids: CASSPEVGLAEDTQYF. DNA of the CDR3: TGTGCCAGCAGCCCCGAGGTGGGACTAGCAGAAGATACGCAGTATTTT.

CDR3 region: CASSLEFGGRLNEQYF. The CDR3 nucleotides are TGTGCCAGCAGTTTAGAGTTCGGCGGGAGGTTGAACGAGCAGTACTTC. The rearrangement links TRBV28 to TRBJ2-7; TRBD2 matches 8 bases. V gave up 2 bases and J gave up 5 bases; unmatched junction bases: 11. Per germline, CDR1 MDHEN and CDR2 SYDVKM. The CDR3 totals 16 residues.

This clonotype was counted at least ten times. This chain uses TRBV20-1 with TRBJ2-5; no clear D gene. The germline CDR1 and CDR2 sequences are DFQATT and SNEGSKA (reference sequence). Deletions cut 3 bases from V and 5 bases from J, with 10 bases between. The length of the CDR3 is 12 residues. CDR3 coding DNA: TGCAGTGCTAGTAAAACCGGGGAGACCCAGTACTTC. It translates to CSASKTGETQYF.

This clonotype was recorded many times. The J gene is TRBJ2-1, the V gene TRBV5-1; no clear D. The germline V gene encodes CDR1 SGHRS and CDR2 YFSETQ. The V end lost 0 bases, the J end lost 0 bases, and 10 bases lay between the germline ends. The CDR3 covers 16 residues. The CDR3 bases are TGCGCCAGCAGCTTGGGTGGAACTCGCTCCTACAATGAGCAGTTCTTC. Translation gives CASSLGGTRSYNEQFF.

In its sample, this clonotype was seen a few times. The chain carries TRBV20-1 and TRBJ1-3; TRBD1 aligns across 7 bases. Germline CDR1 reads DFQATT; CDR2 reads SNEGSKA (reference sequence). The trim removed 6 bases at V and 3 bases at J, leaving 11 bases unmatched. The CDR3 sequence is 15 residues long. The CDR3 protein is CSAKDRASVGNTIYF. DNA for the CDR3: TGCAGTGCGAAAGACAGGGCCTCGGTTGGAAACACCATATATTTT.

Many counts were recorded for this clonotype. V gene TRBV7-9 combines with J gene TRBJ2-7; no clear D. CDR1 and CDR2 from the germline V gene are SEHNR and FQNEAQ (reference sequence). This CDR3 has 14 residues. Trimming removed 1 base from V and 1 base from J, with 8 bases in between. The CDR3 loop is CASSLVSRSYEQYF. CDR3 nucleotides: TGTGCCAGCAGCTTAGTCTCTAGGTCCTACGAGCAGTACTTC.

As for this clonotype: A much more abundant neighbour one base away suggests this may be a read error. The chain is built from TRBV12-3 or TRBV12-4 and TRBJ1-6, with D possibly TRBD1 on 6 matching bases. V lost 5 bases to trimming and J lost 6 bases, with 17 bases between them. The CDR3 has 16 amino acids. Written as DNA, the CDR3 is TGTGCCAGCAGTCGCTCCGGGACAACCGCTAATTCACCCCTCCACTTT. This sequence encodes CASSRSGTTANSPLHF.

This clonotype was detected many times. The V call is TRBV3-1, the J call TRBJ2-7, with D uncertain. V shed 0 bases and J shed 6 bases, with 6 bases lying between them. Germline V gene sequence: CDR1 LGHDT, CDR2 YNNKEL (reference sequence). The CDR3 spans 12 residues. The CDR3 region has the DNA TGTGCCAGCAGCCAAGATCTCCGCGAGCAGTACTTC. Amino acids: CASSQDLREQYF.

Only a few counts were recorded for this clonotype. The chain uses TRBV6-5 and TRBJ2-2; weak D call: TRBD2 (6 bases). Trimming shortened V by 7 bases and J by 5 bases, and 20 bases separated the two germline ends. This CDR3 has 16 residues. Germline V lookup: CDR1 MNHEY, CDR2 SVGAGI. The CDR3 DNA reads as TGTGCCAGCACGTTTGAAGTCGGGAGTCGGACCGGGGAGCTGTTTTTT. Residues: CASTFEVGSRTGELFF.

This sequence joins TRBV19 and TRBJ1-2, with D perhaps TRBD1 (6 bases). Trimming cost V 5 bases and J 4 bases, with 17 bases left between them. Germline V gene data show CDR1 as LNHDA and CDR2 as SQIVND (reference sequence). The CDR3 is 15 amino acids. The CDR3 region is CASSVGAGVIYGYTF. DNA of the CDR3: TGTGCCAGTAGTGTAGGTGCAGGGGTTATCTATGGCTACACCTTC.

This clonotype was counted between two and nine times. One end of the junction is discordant with germline, which a read error may explain. This sequence joins TRBV4-1 and TRBJ2-5; D is tentatively TRBD1 or TRBD2 (5 bases each). CDR1 is MGHRA, CDR2 YSYEKL, per germline. The CDR3 has 14 residues. The CDR3 protein is CASSHEGRQKTQYF. In nucleotides, the CDR3 is TGCGCCAGCAGCCATGAGGGACGCCAAAAGACCCAGTACTTC.

The chain couples TRBV12-3 or TRBV12-4 to TRBJ1-1; D is perhaps TRBD1 (6 bases). Trimming took off 4 bases at V and 10 bases at J, with 16 bases between the two ends. The length of the CDR3 is 13 residues. The CDR3 reads CASSSSGVPTAFF. The CDR3 nucleotides are TGTGCCAGCAGTTCGTCAGGGGTCCCAACAGCTTTCTTT.

The rearrangement joins TRBV19 to TRBJ1-5; D not resolved. Germline V gene data show CDR1 as LNHDA and CDR2 as SQIVND (reference sequence). V was pared by 6 bases and J by 0 bases, with 15 bases between. The CDR3 is made up of 16 amino acids. CDR3 bases: TGTGCCAGTAGGTACGGGTCGTTCGATAGCAATCAGCCCCAGCATTTT. This encodes CASRYGSFDSNQPQHF.